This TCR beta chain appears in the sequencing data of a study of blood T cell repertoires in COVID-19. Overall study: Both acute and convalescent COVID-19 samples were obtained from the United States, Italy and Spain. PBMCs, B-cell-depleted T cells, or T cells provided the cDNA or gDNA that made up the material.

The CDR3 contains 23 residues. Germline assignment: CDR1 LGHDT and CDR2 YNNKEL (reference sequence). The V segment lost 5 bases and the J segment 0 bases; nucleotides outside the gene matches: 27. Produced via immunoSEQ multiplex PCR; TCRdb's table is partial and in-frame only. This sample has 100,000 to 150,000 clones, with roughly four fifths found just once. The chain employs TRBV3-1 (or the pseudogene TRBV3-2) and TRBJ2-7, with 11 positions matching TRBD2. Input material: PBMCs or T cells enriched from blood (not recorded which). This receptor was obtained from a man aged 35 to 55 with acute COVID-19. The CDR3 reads CASSNKTGRRGTSGIYLSYEQYF. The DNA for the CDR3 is TGTGCCAGCAGCAATAAGACAGGCCGGCGCGGGACTAGCGGTATTTACCTCTCCTACGAGCAGTACTTC.